This T cell receptor (beta chain) stems from a study of shared clonotypes between healthy human individuals. On the study more broadly: Each donor's CD8 memory used one plate, CD8 naive two, each CD4 subset three. Whole-study results and caveats: Although depth was large, rarefaction showed that sequencing of the sorted subsets was incomplete.

Worth noting for this clone: Its target is unknown.

Produced via immunoSEQ multiplex PCR; TCRdb's table is partial and in-frame only. This table holds about 580,000 clones, nearly 98% found once. Selected positively for CCR7 and CD45RO-negative, naive CD8 cells excluded terminally differentiated effector memory CD45RA+ cells. V was pared by 0 bases and J by 3 bases, with 10 bases between. The CDR3 extends over 15 amino acids. Germline loops: CDR1 PRHDT, CDR2 FYEKMQ (reference sequence). The sequencing sample was made of naive CD8+ T cells sorted from blood. V is TRBV13 and J is TRBJ2-3; weak D call: TRBD1 (6 bases). The TCR originated in a young man in good health. The CDR3 here is CASSLGAGETDTQYF. CDR3 sequence (DNA): TGTGCCAGCAGCTTAGGGGCAGGGGAGACAGATACGCAGTATTTT.